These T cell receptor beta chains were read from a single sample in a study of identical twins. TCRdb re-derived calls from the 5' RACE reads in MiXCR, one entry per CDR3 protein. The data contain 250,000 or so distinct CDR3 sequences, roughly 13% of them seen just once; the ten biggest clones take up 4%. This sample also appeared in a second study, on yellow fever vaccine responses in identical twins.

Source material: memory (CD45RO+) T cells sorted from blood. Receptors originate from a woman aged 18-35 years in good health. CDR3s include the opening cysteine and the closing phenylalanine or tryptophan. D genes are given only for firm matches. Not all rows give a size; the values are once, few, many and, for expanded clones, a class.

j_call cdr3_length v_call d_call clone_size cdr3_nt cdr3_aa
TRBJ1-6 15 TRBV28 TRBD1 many TGTGCCAGCAAGTTGGGACAGGGGGCATATTCACCCCTCCACTTT CASKLGQGAYSPLHF
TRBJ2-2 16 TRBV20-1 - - TGCTGTGCTAGAGATGACGGGCCAGGGAACACCGGGGAGCTGTTTTTT CCARDDGPGNTGELFF
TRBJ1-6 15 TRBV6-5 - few TGTGCCAGCAGTTACACCTTCTCCTATAATTCACCCCTCCACTTT CASSYTFSYNSPLHF
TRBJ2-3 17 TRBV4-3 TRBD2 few TGCGCCAGCAGCCAGATCACTAGCGGGATTAGCACAGATACGCAGTATTTT CASSQITSGISTDTQYF
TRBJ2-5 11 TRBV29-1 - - TGCAGCGCCCTAGTAGGGGAGACCCAGTACTTC CSALVGETQYF
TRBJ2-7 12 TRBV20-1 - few TGCAGTGCCACGGGACAACTCTACGAGCAGTACTTC CSATGQLYEQYF
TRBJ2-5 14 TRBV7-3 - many TGTGCCAGCAGCCTGGGACCGTCCCAAGAGACCCAGTACTTC CASSLGPSQETQYF
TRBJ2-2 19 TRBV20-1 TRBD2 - TGCAGTGCGCCTTACGGGACTAGCGGGAGGGCCTTGAGAACCGGGGAGCTGTTTTTT CSAPYGTSGRALRTGELFF
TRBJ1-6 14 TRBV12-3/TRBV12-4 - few TGTGCCAGCAGTTTAAGGCAGGGAAATTCACCCCTCCACTTT CASSLRQGNSPLHF
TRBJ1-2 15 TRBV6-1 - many TGTGCCAGCAGTGTAGTCTTGACAGACCGATCTGGCTACACCTTC CASSVVLTDRSGYTF
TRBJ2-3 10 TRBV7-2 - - TGTGCCAGCAGCTTAGAGGGCCCCACATTT CASSLEGPTF
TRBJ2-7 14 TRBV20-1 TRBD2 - TGCAGTGCTAGAGTGGGGGGGTTCCGATACGAGCAGTACTTC CSARVGGFRYEQYF
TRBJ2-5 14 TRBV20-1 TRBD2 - TGCAGTGCTAGAGTAATACTAGCGGGGGAGACCCAGTACTTC CSARVILAGETQYF
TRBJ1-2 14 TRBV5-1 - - TGCGCCAGCAGCTCCGGTTGGACAGAAACAGGCTACACCTTC CASSSGWTETGYTF
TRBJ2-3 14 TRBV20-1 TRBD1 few TGCAGTGCCCCAGACAGGGGGACCACAGATACGCAGTATTTT CSAPDRGTTDTQYF
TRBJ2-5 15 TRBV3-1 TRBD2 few TGTGCCAGCAGCCAGGACAGCGGGGGAGGGAAGACCCAGTACTTC CASSQDSGGGKTQYF
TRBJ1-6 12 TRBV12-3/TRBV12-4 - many TGTGCCAGCAGTTCCGAGGGCTCACCCCTCCACTTT CASSSEGSPLHF
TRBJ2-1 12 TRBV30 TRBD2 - TGTGCCTGGAGTGCTAGCGGGAATGAGCAGTTCTTC CAWSASGNEQFF
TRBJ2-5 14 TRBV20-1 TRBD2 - TGCAGTGCTAGAGAGGTGGCTAGCGGGAGAACCCAGTACTTC CSAREVASGRTQYF
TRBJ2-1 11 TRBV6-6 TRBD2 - TGTGCCAGCAGTAACGGGGGGGGGCAGTTCTTC CASSNGGGQFF
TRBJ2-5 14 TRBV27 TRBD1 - TGTGCCAGCAGTGGGCGGACAGGTGGGGAGACCCAGTACTTC CASSGRTGGETQYF
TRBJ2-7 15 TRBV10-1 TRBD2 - TGCGCCAGCAGTGAGCCGGCTAGCGGATCCTACGAGCAGTACTTC CASSEPASGSYEQYF
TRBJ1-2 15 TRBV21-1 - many TGTGCCAGCAGCAACAGAGGGCAGGCGAACTATGGCTACACCTTC CASSNRGQANYGYTF
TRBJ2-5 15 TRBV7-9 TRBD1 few TGTGCCAGCAGCTCGGGACAGGCGGGACGGGAGACCCAGTACTTC CASSSGQAGRETQYF
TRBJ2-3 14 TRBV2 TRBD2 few TGTGCCAGCAGGCTGCGGGGGGGGGCAGATACGCAGTATTTT CASRLRGGADTQYF
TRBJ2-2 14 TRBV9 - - TGTGCCAGCAGCGTAGACCGGAACACCGGGGAGCTGTTTTTT CASSVDRNTGELFF
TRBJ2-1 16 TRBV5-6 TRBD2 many TGTGCCAGCAGCGGGGCAGCGGGGAGCTCCTACAATGAGCAGTTCTTC CASSGAAGSSYNEQFF
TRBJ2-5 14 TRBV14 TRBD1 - TGTGCCAGCAGCCGACAGGGACCTTCAGAGACCCAGTACTTC CASSRQGPSETQYF
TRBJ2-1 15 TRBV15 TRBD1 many TGTGCCACCAGCAGAGAAGGGACAGGGGGACGAGAGCAGTTCTTC CATSREGTGGREQFF
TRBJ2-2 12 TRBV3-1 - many TGTGCCAGCAGCCAAGACCACGGGGAGCTGTTTTTT CASSQDHGELFF
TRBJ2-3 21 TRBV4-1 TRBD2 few TGCGCCAGCAGCCAAAGGCAGGTTGGACTAGCGGGAGCCCTATCCATAGATACGCAGTATTTT CASSQRQVGLAGALSIDTQYF
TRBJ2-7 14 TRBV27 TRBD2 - TGTGCCAGCAGACTAGCGGGAGCTGTAGACGAGCAGTACTTC CASRLAGAVDEQYF
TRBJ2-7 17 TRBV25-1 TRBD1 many TGTGCCAGCAGTGCCCTAGGGACCGGACAGGGGACCTACGAGCAGTACTTC CASSALGTGQGTYEQYF
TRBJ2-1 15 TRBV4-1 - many TGCGCCAGCAGCCAAGAGATAGCCGGAGATCGGGAGCAGTTCTTC CASSQEIAGDREQFF
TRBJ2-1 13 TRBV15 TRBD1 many TGTGCCACCAGCAGAACCCGGGACAGGGAGCAGTTCTTC CATSRTRDREQFF
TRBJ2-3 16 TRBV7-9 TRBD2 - TGTGCCAGCAGCTTACAACTAGCGGGGGGTACAGATACGCAGTATTTT CASSLQLAGGTDTQYF
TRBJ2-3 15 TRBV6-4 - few TGTGCCAGCAGTGAGACCGCCGATAGCACAGATACGCAGTATTTT CASSETADSTDTQYF
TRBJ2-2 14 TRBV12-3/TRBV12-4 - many TGTGCCAGCAGTTTCCTGGGGAACACCGGGGAGCTGTTTTTT CASSFLGNTGELFF
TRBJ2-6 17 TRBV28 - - TGTGCCAGCAGGCGCCGGGACATACCCTCTGGGGCCAACGTCCTGACTTTC CASRRRDIPSGANVLTF
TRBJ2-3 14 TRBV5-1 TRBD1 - TGCGCCAGCAGCTGGGGACAGGGGGCAGATACGCAGTATTTT CASSWGQGADTQYF
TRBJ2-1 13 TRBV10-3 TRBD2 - TGTGCCATCGGGACTAGCGGGAGTGATGAGCAGTTCTTC CAIGTSGSDEQFF